These 23 T cell receptor beta chains were all obtained from the same sample, sequenced in a study of T cell responses to AZD1222 COVID-19 vaccine. Clones were read by immunoSEQ multiplex PCR, and TCRdb kept only the in-frame ones, dropping some. The sample lists roughly 76,000 clones, roughly 85% occurring once. The starting material was peripheral blood, obtained on day 0 of AZD1222 vaccination. These TCRs come from an adult in good health.

This clone was found a few times. The V call is TRBV28, the J call TRBJ1-1; 8 bases line up with TRBD1. The CDR3 runs to 15 residues. Germline CDR1 and CDR2: MDHEN and SYDVKM. Trimming at V came to 5 bases and at J to 3 bases, leaving 8 bases not matched to a gene. The CDR3 sequence: CASSPTDRDHTEAFF. The CDR3 bases are TGTGCCAGCAGTCCGACGGACAGGGACCACACTGAAGCTTTCTTT.

This chain connects TRBV12-3 or TRBV12-4 to TRBJ1-1; TRBD1 is a possible D gene (6 bases). The V and J ends lost 4 bases and 5 bases respectively, with 11 bases between them. The CDR3 is made up of 13 amino acids. The CDR3 region is CASSSRGGTEAFF. CDR3 nucleotide sequence: TGTGCCAGCAGTTCCAGGGGCGGGACTGAAGCTTTCTTT.

The V call is TRBV7-2, the J call TRBJ1-1; weak D call: TRBD1 (6 bases). V was shortened by 1 base and J by 3 bases, with 9 bases between the two germline ends. This CDR3 is built from 14 residues. Looked up from germline, CDR1 is SGHTA and CDR2 is FQGNSA. This chain's CDR3 is CASSLEGGYTEAFF. CDR3 nucleotides: TGTGCCAGCAGCTTAGAAGGGGGGTACACTGAAGCTTTCTTT. Looking up the rest from reference TRBV7-2 and TRBJ1-1 gives the full variable domain: GAGVSQSPSNKVTEKGKDVELRCDPISGHTALYWYRQSLGQGLEFLIYFQGNSAPDKSGLPSDRFSAERTGGSVSTLTIQRTQQEDSAVYLCASSLEGGYTEAFFGQGTRLTVV.

V gene TRBV5-1 combines with J gene TRBJ2-1; D gene uncertain. There are 15 residues in the CDR3. V was pared by 4 bases and J by 4 bases, with 15 bases between. Looked up from germline, CDR1 is SGHRS and CDR2 is YFSETQ. CDR3 protein: CASSPSASIYNEQFF. The CDR3 nucleotides read TGCGCCAGCAGCCCCTCGGCCAGCATTTACAATGAGCAGTTCTTC.

This chain links TRBV10-2 with TRBJ1-2; D remains ambiguous. Germline CDR1 and CDR2: WSHSY and SAAADI. There are 13 residues in the CDR3. V gave up 0 bases and J gave up 8 bases, with 10 bases separating them. The CDR3 sequence: CASSESSVNGYTF. The DNA for the CDR3 is TGCGCCAGCAGTGAGTCGTCAGTAAACGGCTACACCTTC.

J is TRBJ2-1 and V is TRBV7-3; 9 bases fit TRBD2. Germline assignment: CDR1 SGHTA and CDR2 FQGTGA. This CDR3 comprises 14 residues. With V trimmed by 2 bases and J by 5 bases, 1 base remained unmatched. In DNA form, the CDR3 reads TGTGCCAGCAGCTTAGCGGGGGGGCACAATGAGCAGTTCTTC. This codes for CASSLAGGHNEQFF.

On this clone itself: Other DNA sequences in the sample encode the same CDR3. V gene TRBV12-3 or TRBV12-4 combines with J gene TRBJ1-5; D unresolved. This CDR3 region has 13 residues. The V gene lost 6 bases and the J gene lost 4 bases, with 10 bases spanning the gap. The DNA of the CDR3 is TGTGCCAGCAGGACGGGGAGAAATCAGCCCCAGCATTTT. This gives the protein CASRTGRNQPQHF.

This clone was counted a single time. The V and J genes are TRBV7-9 and TRBJ1-2, with 8 bases lining up with TRBD1. CDR1 and CDR2 (germline): SEHNR, FQNEAQ (reference sequence). Unmatched junction bases numbered 7, after V lost 2 bases and J lost 8 bases. The CDR3 extends over 14 amino acids. Here the CDR3 DNA reads TGTGCCAGCAGCTTATTAGGGACAGGTAGCGGCTACACCTTC. Translated, it gives CASSLLGTGSGYTF.

The chain has TRBV6-5 and TRBJ1-2; D perhaps matches TRBD1 (6 bases). CDR1 MNHEY and CDR2 SVGAGI come from the germline V gene. The CDR3 spans 15 residues. Trimming shortened V by 6 bases and J by 2 bases, and 16 bases separated the two germline ends. The DNA for the CDR3 is TGTGCCAGCAGCTCTTCAGGGGTGCAAAACTATGGCTACACCTTC. This encodes CASSSSGVQNYGYTF.

This clone was seen a single time. This chain connects TRBV9 to TRBJ2-5; 9 bases are a match to TRBD2. There are 17 residues in the CDR3. V dropped 3 bases and J dropped 0; count of bases not matched to a gene: 9. CDR1 SGDLS and CDR2 YYNGEE come from the germline V gene. The CDR3 loop is CASSGGSSGRYQETQYF. Written as DNA, the CDR3 is TGTGCCAGCAGCGGGGGGTCGAGCGGGAGGTACCAAGAGACCCAGTACTTC.

This clone was counted once. CDR3: CASSKSGLLYGYTF. As DNA, the CDR3 is TGTGCCAGCAGTAAAAGTGGTCTGCTTTATGGCTACACCTTC. The rearrangement links TRBV28 to TRBJ1-2; D is unresolved. Germline V gene lookup returns CDR1 MDHEN and CDR2 SYDVKM. Between the trimmed V and J ends, which lost 5 bases and 5 bases, there was a span of 15 bases. The CDR3 loop spans 14 amino acids.

This clone was found once. The gene calls are TRBV12-3 or TRBV12-4 and TRBJ2-3, with D unresolved. The CDR3 consists of 13 residues. Trimming pared 3 bases from V and 5 bases from J, leaving 9 bases between. The CDR3 spells CASSFSRVDTQYF. The CDR3 coding sequence is TGTGCCAGCAGTTTTAGTCGAGTAGATACGCAGTATTTT.

V gene TRBV27 combines with J gene TRBJ1-5; D possibly corresponds to TRBD1 (6 bases). The germline V gene has CDR1 MNHEY and CDR2 SMNVEV (reference sequence). CDR3 size: 14 residues. Trimming pared 2 bases from V and 6 bases from J, leaving 11 bases between. The CDR3 region has the DNA TGTGCCAGCAGTTTAAAACAGGGTGGTCAGCCCCAGCATTTT. Residues: CASSLKQGGQPQHF.

This chain joins TRBV7-9 and TRBJ1-4, with a tentative D call TRBD1 (5 bases). The CDR3 contains 14 residues. The germline V gene encodes CDR1 SEHNR and CDR2 FQNEAQ (reference sequence). Deletions cut 8 bases from V and 8 bases from J, with 18 bases between. This CDR3 is CASGKTGAGEKLFF. The CDR3 DNA reads as TGTGCCAGCGGAAAGACTGGGGCGGGGGAAAAACTGTTTTTT.

This clone was picked up a small number of times. The chain uses TRBV4-1 and TRBJ2-3; 12 positions agree with TRBD2. CDR1 and CDR2 (germline): MGHRA, YSYEKL. The CDR3 is made up of 15 amino acids. With V trimmed by 1 base and J by 6 bases, 2 bases remained unmatched. The CDR3 reads CASSQGTSGADTQYF. The DNA of the CDR3 is TGCGCCAGCAGCCAAGGGACTAGCGGGGCGGATACGCAGTATTTT.

The chain links TRBV2 to TRBJ2-7, with D perhaps given as TRBD1 or TRBD2 (5 bases each). This CDR3 has 13 amino acids. Trimming cost V 6 bases and J 2 bases, with 11 bases left between them. CDR1 and CDR2 (germline): SNHLY, FYNNEI. The chain's CDR3 is CASSREGTYEQYF. CDR3 in DNA: TGTGCCAGCAGCCGTGAGGGGACCTACGAGCAGTACTTC. The entire variable domain, with the rest obtained from reference TRBV2 and TRBJ2-7, is as follows: EPEVTQTPSHQVTQMGQEVILRCVPISNHLYFYWYRQILGQKVEFLVSFYNNEISEKSEIFDDQFSVERPDGSNFTLKIRSTKLEDSAMYFCASSREGTYEQYFGPGTRLTVT.

The chain employs TRBV4-3 and TRBJ1-2; 8 bases fit TRBD1. Trimming took 0 bases from V and 8 from J; bases not matched to a gene: 8. Germline-derived CDR1 and CDR2 are LGHNA and YSLEER. This CDR3 is built from 15 residues. CDR3 DNA sequence: TGCGCCAGCAGCCAAGACCCGGGACAGGCGTGGGGCTACACCTTC. Translation: CASSQDPGQAWGYTF.

The V and J genes are TRBV7-6 and TRBJ2-1; possibly TRBD1 or TRBD2 for D (5 bases each). Germline V gene sequence: CDR1 SGHVS, CDR2 FNYEAQ. The CDR3 has 15 amino acids. Trimming stripped 1 base from V and 5 bases from J, with 12 bases between. CDR3 sequence reads: CASSLVWGRNNEQFF. The DNA of the CDR3 is TGTGCCAGCAGCTTAGTGTGGGGGAGAAACAATGAGCAGTTCTTC.

The V gene is TRBV29-1, the J gene TRBJ2-7; TRBD2 aligns across 7 bases. From germline, CDR1 is SQVTM and CDR2 ANQGSEA. The CDR3 is 13 residues long. V shed 3 bases, J shed 0 bases, and the junction held 2 bases outside the gene matches. CDR3 coding DNA: TGCAGCGTTGACGGCGGGAGCTCCTACGAGCAGTACTTC. Its protein is CSVDGGSSYEQYF.

The chain couples TRBV5-4 to TRBJ2-7; possible D gene TRBD2, 6 bases. Trimming removed 2 bases at V and 3 bases at J, with 6 bases between. This CDR3 is 12 amino acids long. Per germline, CDR1 SGHNT and CDR2 YYREEE (reference sequence). The CDR3: CASSFGGYEQYF. CDR3 sequence (DNA): TGTGCCAGCAGCTTCGGGGGCTACGAGCAGTACTTC.

About this clone itself: Different DNA sequences within this sample yield the same CDR3. The gene calls are TRBV28 and TRBJ2-3; D is possibly TRBD2 (6 bases). The CDR3 length is 15 residues. The germline V and J ends were trimmed by 3 bases and 1 base, with 11 bases remaining between them. Germline V gene data show CDR1 as MDHEN and CDR2 as SYDVKM. This CDR3 reads CASSFGGGGTDTQYF. CDR3 nucleotides: TGTGCCAGCAGTTTTGGTGGAGGGGGCACAGATACGCAGTATTTT.

This clone was seen more than once but under ten times. The chain is built from TRBV20-1 and TRBJ1-1; D is ambiguous. Trimming removed 4 bases from V and 4 bases from J, with 7 bases in between. Germline V gene sequence: CDR1 DFQATT, CDR2 SNEGSKA (reference sequence). The CDR3 spans 11 residues. The CDR3 coding sequence is TGCAGTGCTAACTCAGGCACTGAAGCTTTCTTT. It specifies CSANSGTEAFF.

The V call is TRBV29-1, the J call TRBJ2-1, with D perhaps being TRBD1 or TRBD2 (6 bases each). From germline, CDR1 is SQVTM and CDR2 ANQGSEA. The CDR3 is 15 residues long. Trimming pared 3 bases from V and 5 bases from J, leaving 17 bases between. CDR3 in DNA: TGCAGCGTTGAGCTCGCGGGACACTTGAACAATGAGCAGTTCTTC. Its protein is CSVELAGHLNNEQFF.